The source of this T cell receptor beta chain is a study of T cell repertoires in cytomegalovirus infection. One entry per CDR3 protein, called by TCRdb with MiXCR from the reads. There are about 340,000 distinct CDR3 sequences in the sample; approximately 32% occur only once, and over 15% lies in the top ten. Germline V gene sequence: CDR1 MNHNS, CDR2 SASEGT. Trimming cost V 1 base and J 9 bases, with 13 bases left between them. CDR3 size: 15 residues. This clonotype was seen a handful of times. The antigen is unknown. The sequencing used cultured PBMCs, collected from culture after CMV antigen stimulation. This TCR was sampled from a human donor in good health (CMV status not recorded). Some clones in this sample may be carry-over from other donors' samples. The V and J genes are TRBV6-1 and TRBJ1-6, with D perhaps TRBD1 (6 bases). The chain's CDR3 is CASSEVRGPGSPLHF. CDR3 DNA sequence: TGTGCCAGCAGTGAAGTTCGGGGGCCGGGTTCACCCCTCCACTTT.